A selection of T cell receptor beta chains follows, all from one sample in a study of blood T cell repertoires in COVID-19. Assay used: immunoSEQ multiplex PCR; TCRdb lists only in-frame clones, some missing. Of more than 300,000 clones detected, just over 90% appear once; the ten largest clones hold 0.86%. The sequenced sample was PBMCs or T cells enriched from blood (not recorded which). The source is a middle-aged woman who had been exposed to COVID-19. Each CDR3 is given with its conserved first and last residue. The order of the fields is J gene, V gene, clone size, D gene, CDR3 protein, CDR3 DNA. A D gene is named only where the DNA matches it firmly. Not every row has a clone size; where given, it reads once, few, many or a size class.

>TRBJ2-5|TRBV7-3|-|-
CASSFGQRETQYF
TGTGCCAGCAGCTTCGGACAGAGAGAGACCCAGTACTTC
>TRBJ1-2|TRBV9|-|TRBD1
CASSVWDRVNYGYTF
TGTGCCAGCAGCGTGTGGGACAGGGTAAACTATGGCTACACCTTC
>TRBJ2-1|TRBV10-1|once|-
CASSSTPGHGNNEQFF
TGCGCCAGCAGTAGCACCCCGGGACACGGAAACAATGAGCAGTTCTTC
>TRBJ2-3|TRBV19|-|-
CASSGLSTDTQYF
TGTGCCAGTAGCGGACTAAGCACAGATACGCAGTATTTT
>TRBJ1-3|TRBV11-2|few|-
CASSLGATGNTIYF
TGTGCCAGCAGCTTAGGGGCCACTGGAAACACCATATATTTT
>TRBJ2-5|TRBV6-6|once|-
CASSYAQETQYF
TGTGCCAGCAGTTACGCGCAAGAGACCCAGTACTTC
>TRBJ1-5|TRBV7-6|-|-
CASSLGQGGSDQPQHF
TGTGCCAGCAGCTTAGGCCAGGGCGGGAGTGATCAGCCCCAGCATTTT
>TRBJ2-1|TRBV19|-|-
CASSQGLVGNEQFF
TGTGCCAGTAGTCAGGGTTTGGTAGGAAATGAGCAGTTCTTC
>TRBJ1-1|TRBV6-5|-|-
CASSSGSLITEAFF
TGTGCCAGCAGTTCCGGGTCCTTAATCACTGAAGCTTTCTTT
>TRBJ2-1|TRBV25-1|-|TRBD2
CASRTSGRGNEQFF
TGTGCCAGCAGAACTAGCGGGAGAGGGAATGAGCAGTTCTTC
>TRBJ2-7|TRBV19|-|TRBD2
CASSWGLAGVQYF
TGTGCCAGTAGTTGGGGACTAGCGGGGGTGCAGTACTTC
>TRBJ1-5|TRBV23-1|-|TRBD1
CASSQSGRGQRNQPQHF
TGCGCCAGCAGTCAATCTGGTAGGGGGCAGAGGAATCAGCCCCAGCATTTT
>TRBJ1-2|TRBV5-1|-|TRBD1
CASSLLGRGQGYTF
TGCGCCAGCAGCTTGCTTGGCAGGGGGCAGGGCTACACCTTC
>TRBJ1-1|TRBV18|-|-
CASSPLHERVSPNTEAFF
TGTGCCAGCTCACCGTTACACGAGAGGGTGTCCCCCAACACTGAAGCTTTCTTT
>TRBJ2-7|TRBV19|-|-
CASSPGMRHYEQYF
TGTGCCAGTAGTCCCGGAATGAGGCACTACGAGCAGTACTTC
>TRBJ1-2|TRBV9|-|-
CASSARSGFRGYTF
TGTGCCAGCAGCGCTCGATCAGGGTTCAGGGGCTACACCTTC
>TRBJ1-2|TRBV19|-|TRBD1
CASIAVGDRGAYGYTF
TGTGCCAGTATCGCAGTAGGGGACAGGGGGGCCTATGGCTACACCTTC
>TRBJ1-1|TRBV7-2|-|-
CASSSGRTTEAFF
TGTGCCAGCAGCTCGGGGAGGACAACTGAAGCTTTCTTT
>TRBJ1-5|TRBV4-3|-|-
CASSVEVGSNQPQHF
TGCGCCAGCAGCGTAGAGGTCGGAAGCAATCAGCCCCAGCATTTT
>TRBJ2-3|TRBV18|once|-
CASSPYTDTQYF
TGTGCCAGCTCACCGTACACAGATACGCAGTATTTT
>TRBJ1-1|TRBV5-6|-|TRBD1
CASRPDRDGTEAFF
TGTGCCAGCAGACCAGACAGGGACGGCACTGAAGCTTTCTTT
>TRBJ2-5|TRBV2|-|TRBD2
CASSFGTSGGQETQYF
TGTGCCAGCAGTTTCGGCACTAGCGGGGGCCAAGAGACCCAGTACTTC
>TRBJ1-2|TRBV7-9|-|-
CASSLKSGINYGYTF
TGTGCCAGCAGCCTAAAGTCCGGGATCAACTATGGCTACACCTTC
>TRBJ1-3|TRBV30|-|-
CAWSADMSSGNTIYF
TGTGCCTGGAGTGCAGACATGAGCTCTGGAAACACCATATATTTT
>TRBJ1-2|TRBV2|-|-
CASSRTAYGYTF
TGTGCCAGCAGTAGGACAGCCTATGGCTACACCTTC
>TRBJ2-1|TRBV7-8|-|-
CASSWATSSSYNEQFF
TGTGCCAGCAGCTGGGCAACCTCAAGCTCCTACAATGAGCAGTTCTTC
>TRBJ2-7|TRBV2|once|-
CASSRQAYEQYF
TGTGCCAGCAGTCGACAGGCCTACGAGCAGTACTTC
>TRBJ1-5|TRBV5-1|-|TRBD1
CASSLGGTGRNQPQHF
TGCGCCAGCAGCTTGGGGGGGACAGGCCGCAATCAGCCCCAGCATTTT
>TRBJ1-2|TRBV7-2|-|-
CASSRPGPGGYGYTF
TGTGCCAGCAGCCGTCCGGGCCCCGGAGGCTATGGCTACACCTTC
>TRBJ1-1|TRBV12-5|-|-
CASRLSQAPDRTLNMNTEAFF
TGTGCTAGTAGACTCTCCCAAGCGCCCGACAGGACGCTTAATATGAACACTGAAGCTTTCTTT
>TRBJ2-2|TRBV11-3|-|TRBD2
CASSPRTRTGELFF
TGTGCCAGCAGCCCCCGGACTAGAACCGGGGAGCTGTTTTTT
>TRBJ1-2|TRBV7-8|few|TRBD1
CASSRSPAGTGKSYGYTF
TGTGCCAGCAGCCGATCCCCCGCCGGGACAGGCAAATCCTATGGCTACACCTTC
>TRBJ2-3|TRBV13|-|-
CASSPLVEGRTDTQYF
TGTGCCAGCAGCCCCCTCGTGGAGGGTAGGACAGATACGCAGTATTTT
>TRBJ2-1|TRBV30|-|TRBD2
CAWSSPSRLAGDNEQFF
TGTGCCTGGAGTTCACCCTCCAGGCTAGCGGGGGACAATGAGCAGTTCTTC
>TRBJ2-1|TRBV7-3|once|TRBD1
CASSSTGGPINEQFF
TGTGCCAGCAGCTCCACAGGGGGACCAATCAATGAGCAGTTCTTC
>TRBJ1-1|TRBV3-1/TRBV3-2|-|-
CASSQAGSTEAFF
TGTGCCAGCAGCCAAGCGGGGTCCACTGAAGCTTTCTTT
>TRBJ1-1|TRBV29-1|few|-
CSVRNTEAFF
TGCAGCGTTCGGAACACTGAAGCTTTCTTT
>TRBJ1-3|TRBV9|-|-
CASSVGGQRSGNTIYF
TGTGCCAGCAGCGTGGGTGGACAACGCTCTGGAAACACCATATATTTT
>TRBJ2-1|TRBV7-8|-|-
CASSPLPERSYNEQFF
TGTGCCAGCAGCCCGCTTCCAGAGCGCTCCTACAATGAGCAGTTCTTC
>TRBJ2-7|TRBV6-1|once|-
CASSETGSYEQYF
TGTGCCAGCAGTGAGACAGGCTCCTACGAGCAGTACTTC
>TRBJ1-1|TRBV19|-|-
CASSKGGRTEAFF
TGTGCCAGTAGTAAGGGGGGGCGTACTGAAGCTTTCTTT
>TRBJ1-3|TRBV9|-|-
CASGGDSGNTIYF
TGTGCCAGCGGGGGCGACTCTGGAAACACCATATATTTT
>TRBJ2-7|TRBV6-2/TRBV6-3|-|-
CASSRRNYQGSEQYF
TGTGCCAGCAGCCGAAGAAATTATCAGGGCAGCGAGCAGTACTTC
>TRBJ1-5|TRBV19|once|-
CASSIVRGPSNQPQHF
TGTGCCAGTAGTATAGTAAGGGGTCCTAGCAATCAGCCCCAGCATTTT
>TRBJ2-2|TRBV30|-|-
CAFTQENPAVGELFF
TGTGCCTTCACGCAAGAGAACCCGGCGGTAGGGGAGCTGTTTTTT
>TRBJ2-7|TRBV7-2|many|TRBD2
CASSLVREGRYEQYF
TGTGCCAGCAGCTTAGTGCGGGAGGGCCGCTACGAGCAGTACTTC
>TRBJ1-1|TRBV7-9|-|TRBD1
CASSLDRGHNTEAFF
TGTGCCAGCAGCCTGGACAGGGGGCATAACACTGAAGCTTTCTTT
>TRBJ2-7|TRBV5-4|-|-
CASSRAVGASQEQYF
TGTGCCAGCAGCCGTGCAGTGGGGGCCTCTCAAGAGCAGTACTTC
>TRBJ2-1|TRBV19|few|TRBD1
CASSPRTGKYNEQFF
TGTGCCAGTAGTCCCCGGACAGGGAAGTACAATGAGCAGTTCTTC
>TRBJ2-3|TRBV5-1|-|-
CASSSGGTDTQYF
TGCGCCAGCAGCTCGGGGGGCACAGATACGCAGTATTTT
>TRBJ2-5|TRBV14|-|-
CASSPGAGYGETQYF
TGTGCCAGCAGCCCCGGCGCAGGATATGGAGAGACCCAGTACTTC
>TRBJ2-3|TRBV5-1|-|TRBD1
CASSHYRQGETDTQYF
TGCGCCAGCAGCCACTACCGACAGGGGGAGACAGATACGCAGTATTTT
>TRBJ1-2|TRBV28|-|TRBD1
CASSWTGGLGYTF
TGTGCCAGCAGCTGGACAGGGGGCCTTGGCTACACCTTC
>TRBJ2-7|TRBV10-1|-|TRBD2
CASSRRLAGSYEQYF
TGCGCCAGCAGTAGGAGACTAGCGGGGTCCTACGAGCAGTACTTC
>TRBJ2-7|TRBV18|once|-
CASSPPESHYEQYF
TGTGCCAGCTCACCACCGGAGTCCCACTACGAGCAGTACTTC
>TRBJ2-1|TRBV30|-|TRBD1
CAWSVGDRVNEQFF
TGTGCCTGGAGTGTGGGGGACAGGGTCAATGAGCAGTTCTTC
>TRBJ1-3|TRBV27|-|-
CASSSRVPHSGNTIYF
TGTGCCAGCAGTTCCAGGGTACCCCACTCTGGAAACACCATATATTTT
>TRBJ1-1|TRBV19|-|-
CASSILGSGGNTEAFF
TGTGCCAGTAGTATTTTGGGTTCCGGGGGGAACACTGAAGCTTTCTTT
>TRBJ2-5|TRBV5-6|-|-
CASSLASAGWETQYF
TGTGCCAGCAGCTTGGCCTCGGCAGGCTGGGAGACCCAGTACTTC
>TRBJ2-3|TRBV9|-|TRBD2
CASSVDPSGTSDTQYF
TGTGCCAGCAGCGTTGATCCTAGCGGTACTTCAGATACGCAGTATTTT